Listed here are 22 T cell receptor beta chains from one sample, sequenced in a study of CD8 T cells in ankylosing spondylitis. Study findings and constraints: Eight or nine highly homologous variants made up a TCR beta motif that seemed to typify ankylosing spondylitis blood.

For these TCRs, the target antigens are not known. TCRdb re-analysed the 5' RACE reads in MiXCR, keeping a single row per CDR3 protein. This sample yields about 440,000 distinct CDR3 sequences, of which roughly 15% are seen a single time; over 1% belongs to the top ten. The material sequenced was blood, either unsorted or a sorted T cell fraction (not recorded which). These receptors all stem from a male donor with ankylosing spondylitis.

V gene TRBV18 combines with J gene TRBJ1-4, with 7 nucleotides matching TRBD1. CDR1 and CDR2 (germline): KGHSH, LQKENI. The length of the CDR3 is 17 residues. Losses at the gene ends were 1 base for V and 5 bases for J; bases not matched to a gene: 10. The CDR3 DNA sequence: TGTGCCAGCTCACCACTTATCAGACAGGGTTCGAATGAAAAACTGTTTTTT. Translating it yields CASSPLIRQGSNEKLFF.

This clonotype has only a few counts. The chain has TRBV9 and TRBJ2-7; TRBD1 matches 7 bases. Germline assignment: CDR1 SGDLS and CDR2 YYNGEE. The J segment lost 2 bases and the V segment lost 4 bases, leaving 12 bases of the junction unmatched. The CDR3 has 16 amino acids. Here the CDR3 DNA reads TGTGCCAGCAGCCCAACCGGCAGGGGACAGACCTACGAGCAGTACTTC. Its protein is CASSPTGRGQTYEQYF.

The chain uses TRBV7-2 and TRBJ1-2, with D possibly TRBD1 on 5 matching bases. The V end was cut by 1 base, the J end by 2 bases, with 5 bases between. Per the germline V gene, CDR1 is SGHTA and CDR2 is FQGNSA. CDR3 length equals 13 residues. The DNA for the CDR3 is TGTGCCAGCAGCTTAGAGGGGAACTATGGCTACACCTTC. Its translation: CASSLEGNYGYTF.

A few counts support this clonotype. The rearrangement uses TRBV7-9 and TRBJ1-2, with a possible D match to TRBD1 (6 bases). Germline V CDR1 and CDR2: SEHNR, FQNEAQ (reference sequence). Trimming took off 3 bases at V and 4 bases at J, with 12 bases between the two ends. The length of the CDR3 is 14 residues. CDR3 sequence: CASSFSGVGYGYTF. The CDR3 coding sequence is TGTGCCAGCAGCTTTTCAGGGGTCGGCTATGGCTACACCTTC. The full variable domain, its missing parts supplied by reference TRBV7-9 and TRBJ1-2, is DTGVSQNPRHKITKRGQNVTFRCDPISEHNRLYWYRQTLGQGPEFLTYFQNEAQLEKSRLLSDRFSAERPKGSFSTLEIQRTEQGDSAMYLCASSFSGVGYGYTFGSGTRLTVV.

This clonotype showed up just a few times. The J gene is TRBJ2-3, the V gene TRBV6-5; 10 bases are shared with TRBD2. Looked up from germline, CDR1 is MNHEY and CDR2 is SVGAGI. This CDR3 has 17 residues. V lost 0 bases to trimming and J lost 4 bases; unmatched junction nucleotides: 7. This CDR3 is CASSYSPSSGRADTQYF. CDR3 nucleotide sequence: TGTGCCAGCAGTTACTCGCCCTCTAGCGGGAGAGCAGATACGCAGTATTTT.

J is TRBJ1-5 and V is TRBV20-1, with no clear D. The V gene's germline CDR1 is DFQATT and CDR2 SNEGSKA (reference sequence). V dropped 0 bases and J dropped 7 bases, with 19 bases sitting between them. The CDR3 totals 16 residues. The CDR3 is CSARDGVGVLGQPQHF. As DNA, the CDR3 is TGCAGTGCTAGAGATGGAGTCGGGGTTCTCGGCCAGCCCCAGCATTTT.

The CDR3 here is CASRSRGINKNTEAFF. The CDR3 DNA is TGTGCCAGCAGATCCCGGGGTATCAACAAGAACACTGAAGCTTTCTTT. This chain joins TRBV12-3 or TRBV12-4 and TRBJ1-1, with D unclear. Trimming removed 6 bases at V and 1 base at J, with 18 bases between. The CDR3 length is 16 residues.

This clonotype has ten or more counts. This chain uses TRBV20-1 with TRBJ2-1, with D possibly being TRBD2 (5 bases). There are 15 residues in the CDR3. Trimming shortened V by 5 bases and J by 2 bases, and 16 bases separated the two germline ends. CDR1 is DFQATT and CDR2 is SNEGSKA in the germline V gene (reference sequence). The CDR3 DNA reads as TGCAGTGCTCCCGGTTGGGAGACCACCTACAATGAGCAGTTCTTC. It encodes CSAPGWETTYNEQFF.

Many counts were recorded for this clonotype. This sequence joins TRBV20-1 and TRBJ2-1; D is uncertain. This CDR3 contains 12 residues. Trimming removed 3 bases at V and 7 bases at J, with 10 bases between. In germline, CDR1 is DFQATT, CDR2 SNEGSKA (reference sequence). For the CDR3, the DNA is TGCAGTGCTAGCGCAATCCGGAATGAGCAGTTCTTC. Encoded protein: CSASAIRNEQFF.

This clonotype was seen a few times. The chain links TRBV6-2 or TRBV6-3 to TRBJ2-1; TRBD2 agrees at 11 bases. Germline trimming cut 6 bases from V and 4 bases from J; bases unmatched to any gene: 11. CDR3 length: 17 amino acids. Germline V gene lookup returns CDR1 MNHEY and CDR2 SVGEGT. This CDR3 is CASSYRSGRGGYNEQFF. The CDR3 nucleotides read TGTGCCAGCAGCTACCGTAGCGGGAGGGGGGGTTACAATGAGCAGTTCTTC.

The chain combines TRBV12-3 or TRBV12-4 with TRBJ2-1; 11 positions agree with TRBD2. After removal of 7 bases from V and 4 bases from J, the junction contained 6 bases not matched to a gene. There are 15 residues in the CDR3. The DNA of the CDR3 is TGTGCCAGCACCAACCTAGCGGGAGGTTACAATGAGCAGTTCTTC. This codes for CASTNLAGGYNEQFF.

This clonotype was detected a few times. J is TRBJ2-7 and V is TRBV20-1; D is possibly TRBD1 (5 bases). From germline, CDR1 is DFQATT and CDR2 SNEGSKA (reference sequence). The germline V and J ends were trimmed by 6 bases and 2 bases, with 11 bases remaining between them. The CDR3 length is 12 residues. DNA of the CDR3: TGCAGTGCGGCAGGGATAACCTACGAGCAGTACTTC. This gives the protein CSAAGITYEQYF.

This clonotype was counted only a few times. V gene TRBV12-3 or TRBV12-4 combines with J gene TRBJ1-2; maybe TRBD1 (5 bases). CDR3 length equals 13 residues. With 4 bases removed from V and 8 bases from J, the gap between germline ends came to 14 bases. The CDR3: CASSSGQGMGYTF. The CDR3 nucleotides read TGTGCCAGCAGTTCAGGGCAGGGTATGGGCTACACCTTC.

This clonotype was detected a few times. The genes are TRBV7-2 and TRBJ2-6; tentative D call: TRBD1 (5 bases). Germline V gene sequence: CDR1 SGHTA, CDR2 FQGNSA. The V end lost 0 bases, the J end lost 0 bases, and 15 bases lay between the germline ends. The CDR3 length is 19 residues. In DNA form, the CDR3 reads TGTGCCAGCAGCTTAGCCCTGACAGCATATTACTCTGGGGCCAACGTCCTGACTTTC. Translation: CASSLALTAYYSGANVLTF.

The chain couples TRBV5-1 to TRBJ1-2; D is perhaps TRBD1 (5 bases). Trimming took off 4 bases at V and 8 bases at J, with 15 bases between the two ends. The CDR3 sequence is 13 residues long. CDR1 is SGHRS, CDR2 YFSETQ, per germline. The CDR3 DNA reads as TGCGCCAGCAGCAAGGACTGGGGCTGGGGCTACACCTTC. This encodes CASSKDWGWGYTF.

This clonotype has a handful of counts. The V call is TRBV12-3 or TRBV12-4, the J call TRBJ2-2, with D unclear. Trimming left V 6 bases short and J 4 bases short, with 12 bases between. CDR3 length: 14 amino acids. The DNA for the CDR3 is TGTGCCAGCAGCGCCCAGGCTTTCACCGGGGAGCTGTTTTTT. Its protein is CASSAQAFTGELFF.

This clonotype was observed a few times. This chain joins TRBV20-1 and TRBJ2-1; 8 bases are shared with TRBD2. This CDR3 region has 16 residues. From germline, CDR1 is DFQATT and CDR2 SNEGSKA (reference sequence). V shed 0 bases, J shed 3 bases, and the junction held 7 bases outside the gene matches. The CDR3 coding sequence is TGCAGTGCTAGAGACCAAGCGGGACTAGTCTACAATGAGCAGTTCTTC. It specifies CSARDQAGLVYNEQFF.

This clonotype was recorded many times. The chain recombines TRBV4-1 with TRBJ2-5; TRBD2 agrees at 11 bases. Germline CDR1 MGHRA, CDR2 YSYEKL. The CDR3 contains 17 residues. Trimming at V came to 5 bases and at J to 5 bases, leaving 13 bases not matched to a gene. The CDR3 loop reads CASSGTLAGVGQETQYF. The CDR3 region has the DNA TGCGCCAGCAGCGGTACACTAGCGGGAGTGGGACAGGAGACCCAGTACTTC.

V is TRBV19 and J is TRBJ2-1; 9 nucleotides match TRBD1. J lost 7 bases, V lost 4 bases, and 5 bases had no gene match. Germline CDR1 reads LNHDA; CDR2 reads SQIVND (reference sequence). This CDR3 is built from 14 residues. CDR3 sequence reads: CASSKRQGVNEQFF. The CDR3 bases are TGTGCCAGTAGTAAACGACAGGGGGTTAATGAGCAGTTCTTC.

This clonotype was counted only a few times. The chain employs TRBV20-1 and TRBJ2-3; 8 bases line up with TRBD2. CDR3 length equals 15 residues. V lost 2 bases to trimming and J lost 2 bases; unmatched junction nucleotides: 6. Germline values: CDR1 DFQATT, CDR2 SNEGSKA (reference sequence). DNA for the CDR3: TGCAGTGCTAGATTGGCGGGGGGACTCACAGATACGCAGTATTTT. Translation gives CSARLAGGLTDTQYF.

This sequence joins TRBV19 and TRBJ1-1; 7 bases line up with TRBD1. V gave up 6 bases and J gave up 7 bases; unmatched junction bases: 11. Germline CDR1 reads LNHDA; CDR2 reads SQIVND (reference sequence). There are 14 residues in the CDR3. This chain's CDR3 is CASSPAGQLVEAFF. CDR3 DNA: TGTGCCAGTAGCCCGGCGGGACAGTTGGTTGAAGCTTTCTTT.

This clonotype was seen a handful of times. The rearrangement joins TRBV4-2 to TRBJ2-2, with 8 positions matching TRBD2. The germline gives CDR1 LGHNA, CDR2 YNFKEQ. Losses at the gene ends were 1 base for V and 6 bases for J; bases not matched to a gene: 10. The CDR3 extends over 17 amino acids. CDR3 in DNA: TGTGCCAGCAGCCAAGCTCTTTCGGGGGGGCCGCCCGGGGAGCTGTTTTTT. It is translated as CASSQALSGGPPGELFF.